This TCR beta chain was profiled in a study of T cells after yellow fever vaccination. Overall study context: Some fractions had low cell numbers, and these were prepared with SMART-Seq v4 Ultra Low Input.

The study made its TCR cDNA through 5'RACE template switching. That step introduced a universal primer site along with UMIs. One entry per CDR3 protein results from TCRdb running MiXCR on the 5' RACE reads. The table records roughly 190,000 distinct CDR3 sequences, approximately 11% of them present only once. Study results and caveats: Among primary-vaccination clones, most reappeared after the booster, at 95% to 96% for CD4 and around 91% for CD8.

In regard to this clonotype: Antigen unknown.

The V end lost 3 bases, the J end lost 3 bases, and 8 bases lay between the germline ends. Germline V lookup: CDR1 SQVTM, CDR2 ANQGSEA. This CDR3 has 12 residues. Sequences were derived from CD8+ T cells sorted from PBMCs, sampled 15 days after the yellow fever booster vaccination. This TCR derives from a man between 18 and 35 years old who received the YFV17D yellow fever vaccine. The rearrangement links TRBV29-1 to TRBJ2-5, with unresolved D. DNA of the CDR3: TGCAGCGTTGATAGCACAGAAGAGACCCAGTACTTC. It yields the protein CSVDSTEETQYF. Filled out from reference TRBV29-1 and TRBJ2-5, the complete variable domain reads SAVISQKPSRDICQRGTSLTIQCQVDSQVTMMFWYRQQPGQSLTLIATANQGSEATYESGFVIDKFPISRPNLTFSTLTVSNMSPEDSSIYLCSVDSTEETQYFGPGTRLLVL.